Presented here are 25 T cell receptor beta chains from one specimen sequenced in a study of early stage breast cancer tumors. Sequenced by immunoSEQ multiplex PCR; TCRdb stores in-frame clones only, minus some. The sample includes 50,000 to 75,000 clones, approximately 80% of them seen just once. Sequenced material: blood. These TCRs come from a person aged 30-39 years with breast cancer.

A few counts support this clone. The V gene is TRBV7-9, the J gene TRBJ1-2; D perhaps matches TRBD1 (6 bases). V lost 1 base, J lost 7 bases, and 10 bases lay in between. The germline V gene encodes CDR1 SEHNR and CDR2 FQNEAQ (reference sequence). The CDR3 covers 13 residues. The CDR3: CASSLGDNPGYTF. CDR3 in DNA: TGTGCCAGCAGCTTAGGGGACAATCCTGGCTACACCTTC.

In nucleotides, the CDR3 is TGCGCCAGCAGTGTTTGGGGCGGGAGGGCAGAAGAGACCCAGTACTTC. Its translation is CASSVWGGRAEETQYF. The chain joins TRBV10-2 to TRBJ2-5, with TRBD2 identical over 9 bases. This CDR3 region has 16 residues. V lost 4 bases, J lost 3 bases, and 9 bases stayed unmatched. Germline V gene data show CDR1 as WSHSY and CDR2 as SAAADI.

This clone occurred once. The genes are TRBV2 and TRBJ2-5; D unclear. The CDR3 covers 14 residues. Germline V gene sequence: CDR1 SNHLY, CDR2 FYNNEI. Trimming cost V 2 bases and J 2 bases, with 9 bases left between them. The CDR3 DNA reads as TGTGCCAGCAGTGAATGGTCAAATCAAGAGACCCAGTACTTC. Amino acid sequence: CASSEWSNQETQYF.

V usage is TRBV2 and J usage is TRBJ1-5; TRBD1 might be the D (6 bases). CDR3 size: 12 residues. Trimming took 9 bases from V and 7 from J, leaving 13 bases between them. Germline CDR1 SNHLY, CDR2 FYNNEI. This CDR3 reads CASTGLGQPQHF. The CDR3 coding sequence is TGTGCCAGTACAGGGTTGGGCCAGCCCCAGCATTTT.

DNA for the CDR3: TGCAGCGTGGGAAGGGGGCTAGGCTCCTACGAGCAGTACTTC. It specifies CSVGRGLGSYEQYF. The V and J genes are TRBV29-1 and TRBJ2-7; 7 nucleotides match TRBD1. There are 14 residues in the CDR3. V was pared by 6 bases and J by 0 bases, with 8 bases of the junction left unmatched. Germline V CDR1 and CDR2: SQVTM, ANQGSEA.

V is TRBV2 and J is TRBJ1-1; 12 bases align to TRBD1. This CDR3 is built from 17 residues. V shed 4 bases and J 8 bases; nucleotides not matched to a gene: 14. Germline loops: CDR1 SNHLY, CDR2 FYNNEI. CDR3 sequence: CASSGTVPGTGGYEAFF. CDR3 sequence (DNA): TGTGCCAGCAGTGGGACGGTTCCCGGGACAGGGGGCTACGAAGCTTTCTTT.

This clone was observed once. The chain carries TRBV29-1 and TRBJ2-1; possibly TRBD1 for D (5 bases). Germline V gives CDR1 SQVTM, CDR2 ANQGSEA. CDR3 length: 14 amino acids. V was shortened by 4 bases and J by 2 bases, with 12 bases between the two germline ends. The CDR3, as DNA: TGCAGCGTTGCAGTCAGGGTCACCTACAATGAGCAGTTCTTC. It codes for CSVAVRVTYNEQFF.

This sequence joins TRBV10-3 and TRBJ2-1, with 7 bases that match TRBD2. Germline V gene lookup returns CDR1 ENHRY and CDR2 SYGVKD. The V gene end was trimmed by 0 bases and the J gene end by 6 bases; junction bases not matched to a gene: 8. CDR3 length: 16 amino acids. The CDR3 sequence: CAISESREPPINEQFF. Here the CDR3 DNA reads TGTGCCATCAGTGAGTCGCGGGAGCCTCCCATCAATGAGCAGTTCTTC.

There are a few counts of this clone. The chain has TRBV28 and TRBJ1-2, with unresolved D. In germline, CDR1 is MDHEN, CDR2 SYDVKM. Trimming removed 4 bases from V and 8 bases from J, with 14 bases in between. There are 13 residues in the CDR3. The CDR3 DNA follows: TGTGCCAGCAGTTCCCATGACAAGGAGGGCTACACCTTC. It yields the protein CASSSHDKEGYTF.

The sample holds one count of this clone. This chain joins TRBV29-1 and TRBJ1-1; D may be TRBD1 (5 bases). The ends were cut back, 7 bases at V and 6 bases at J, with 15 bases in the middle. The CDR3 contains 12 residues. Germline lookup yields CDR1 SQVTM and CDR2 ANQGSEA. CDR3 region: CSGGTPSSEAFF. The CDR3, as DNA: TGCAGCGGAGGGACTCCCTCATCTGAAGCTTTCTTT. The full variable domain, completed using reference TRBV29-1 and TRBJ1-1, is SAVISQKPSRDICQRGTSLTIQCQVDSQVTMMFWYRQQPGQSLTLIATANQGSEATYESGFVIDKFPISRPNLTFSTLTVSNMSPEDSSIYLCSGGTPSSEAFFGQGTRLTVV.

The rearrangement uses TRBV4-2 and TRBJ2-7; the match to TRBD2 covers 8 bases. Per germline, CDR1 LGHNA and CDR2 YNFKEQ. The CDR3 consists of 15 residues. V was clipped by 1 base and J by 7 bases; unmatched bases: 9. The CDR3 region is CASSQVTGGEREQYF. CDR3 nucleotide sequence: TGTGCCAGCAGCCAAGTAACGGGAGGGGAAAGAGAGCAGTACTTC.

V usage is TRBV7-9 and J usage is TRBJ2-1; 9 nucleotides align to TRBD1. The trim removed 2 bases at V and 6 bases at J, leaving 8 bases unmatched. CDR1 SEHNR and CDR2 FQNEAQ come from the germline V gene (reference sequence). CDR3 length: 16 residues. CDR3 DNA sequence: TGTGCCAGCAGCTTATTAGAGACAGGGGGTCGCAATGAGCAGTTCTTC. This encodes CASSLLETGGRNEQFF.

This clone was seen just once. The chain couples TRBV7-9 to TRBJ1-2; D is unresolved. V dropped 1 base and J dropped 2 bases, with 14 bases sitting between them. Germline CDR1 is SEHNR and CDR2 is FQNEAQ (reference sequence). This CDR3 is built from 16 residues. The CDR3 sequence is CASSLEDELPNYGYTF. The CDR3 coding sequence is TGTGCCAGCAGCTTAGAGGATGAGCTACCGAACTATGGCTACACCTTC.

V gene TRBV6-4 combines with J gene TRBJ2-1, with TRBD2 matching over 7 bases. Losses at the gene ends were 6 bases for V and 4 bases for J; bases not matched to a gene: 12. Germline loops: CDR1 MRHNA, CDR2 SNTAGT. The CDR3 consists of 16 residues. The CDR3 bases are TGTGCCAGCAGCCCGGATGAGGGACTATTTTACAATGAGCAGTTCTTC. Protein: CASSPDEGLFYNEQFF.

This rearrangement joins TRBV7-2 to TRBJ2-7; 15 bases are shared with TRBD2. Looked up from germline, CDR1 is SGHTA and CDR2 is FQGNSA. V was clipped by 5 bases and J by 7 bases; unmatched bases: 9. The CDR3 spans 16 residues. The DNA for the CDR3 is TGTGCCAGCAGCAAGCGGACTAGCGGGAGGGGTGAGGAGCAGTACTTC. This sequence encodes CASSKRTSGRGEEQYF.

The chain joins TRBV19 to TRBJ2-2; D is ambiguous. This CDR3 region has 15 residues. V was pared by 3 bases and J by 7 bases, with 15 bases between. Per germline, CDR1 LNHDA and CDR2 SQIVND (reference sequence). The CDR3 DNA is TGTGCCAGTAGTATCCGGGCACCCTCGGGCGGGGAGCTGTTTTTT. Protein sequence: CASSIRAPSGGELFF.

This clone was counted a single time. The CDR3 here is CASSQVGTAETQYF. The CDR3 nucleotides are TGTGCCAGCAGCCAAGTGGGGACAGCCGAGACCCAGTACTTC. The chain joins TRBV14 to TRBJ2-5; 7 nucleotides line up with TRBD1. Germline CDR1 reads SGHDN; CDR2 reads FVKESK. This CDR3 is 14 amino acids long. J gave up 5 bases and V 1 base, and 4 bases lay outside the gene matches.

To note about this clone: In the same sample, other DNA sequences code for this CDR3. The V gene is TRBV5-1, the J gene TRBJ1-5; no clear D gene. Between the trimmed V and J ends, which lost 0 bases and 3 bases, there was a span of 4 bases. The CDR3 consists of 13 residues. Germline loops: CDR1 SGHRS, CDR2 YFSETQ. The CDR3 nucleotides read TGCGCCAGCAGCTTGGAATCCAATCAGCCCCAGCATTTT. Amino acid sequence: CASSLESNQPQHF.

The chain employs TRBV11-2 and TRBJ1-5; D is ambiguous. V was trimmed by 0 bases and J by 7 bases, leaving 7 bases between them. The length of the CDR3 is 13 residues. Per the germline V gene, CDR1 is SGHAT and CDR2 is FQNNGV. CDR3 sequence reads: CASSLDGDQPQHF. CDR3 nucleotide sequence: TGTGCCAGCAGCTTAGATGGAGACCAGCCCCAGCATTTT.

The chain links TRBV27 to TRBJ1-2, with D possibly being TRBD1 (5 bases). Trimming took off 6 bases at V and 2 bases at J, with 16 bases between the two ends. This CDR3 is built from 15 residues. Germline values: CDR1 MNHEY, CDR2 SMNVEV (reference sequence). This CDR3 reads CASSSGGTPNYGYTF. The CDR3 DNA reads TGTGCCAGCAGCTCCGGGGGTACACCCAACTATGGCTACACCTTC.

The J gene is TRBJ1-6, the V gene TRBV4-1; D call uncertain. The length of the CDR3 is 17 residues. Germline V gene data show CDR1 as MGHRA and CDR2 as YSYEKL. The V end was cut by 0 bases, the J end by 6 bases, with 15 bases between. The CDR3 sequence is CASSQDRVRRGNSPLHF. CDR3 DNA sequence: TGCGCCAGCAGCCAAGATAGGGTGCGGCGCGGTAATTCACCCCTCCACTTT.

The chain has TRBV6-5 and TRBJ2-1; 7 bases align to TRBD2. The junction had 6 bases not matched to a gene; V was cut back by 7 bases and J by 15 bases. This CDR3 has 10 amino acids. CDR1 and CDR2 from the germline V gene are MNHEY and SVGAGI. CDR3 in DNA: TGTGCCAGCACGGCGGGAGTGTGGTTCTTC. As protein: CASTAGVWFF.

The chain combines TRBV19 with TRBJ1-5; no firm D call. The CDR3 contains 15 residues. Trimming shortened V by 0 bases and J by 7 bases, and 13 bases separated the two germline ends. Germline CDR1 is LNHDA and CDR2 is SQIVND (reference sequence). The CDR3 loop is CASSIEPTGGQPQHF. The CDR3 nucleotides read TGTGCCAGTAGTATAGAACCTACGGGCGGGCAGCCCCAGCATTTT.

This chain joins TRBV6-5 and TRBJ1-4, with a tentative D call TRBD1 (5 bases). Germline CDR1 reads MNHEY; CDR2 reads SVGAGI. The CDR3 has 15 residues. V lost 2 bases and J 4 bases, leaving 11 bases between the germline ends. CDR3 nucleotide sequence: TGTGCCAGCAGTTACGGGGGACCGAGTAATGAAAAACTGTTTTTT. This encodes CASSYGGPSNEKLFF.

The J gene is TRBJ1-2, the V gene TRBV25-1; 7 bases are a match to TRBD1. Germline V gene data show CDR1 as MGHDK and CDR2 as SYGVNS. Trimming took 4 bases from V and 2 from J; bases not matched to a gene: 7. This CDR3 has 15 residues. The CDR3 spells CASSAAGQLNYGYTF. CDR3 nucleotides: TGTGCCAGCAGTGCGGCGGGACAGTTAAACTATGGCTACACCTTC.